The entry below describes one TCR beta chain. Its antigen is not identified. This specimen comes from a study of OX40 agonist ivuxolimab in advanced cancers. Study observations and caveats: There was clonal expansion of CD4+ and CD8+ blood T cells by week 6 at 0.1 to 3.0 mg/kg.

CDR3 length: 14 amino acids. Germline CDR1 and CDR2: ENHRY and SYGVKD. Trimming stripped 3 bases from V and 5 bases from J, with 13 bases between. Sequenced by immunoSEQ multiplex PCR; TCRdb stores in-frame clones only, minus some. This sample has around 150,000 clones; approximately 94% occur once, and the top ten carry about 0.3%. The V and J genes are TRBV10-3 and TRBJ1-1, with D possibly being TRBD1 (6 bases). The TCR comes from an adult with an advanced solid tumor such as melanoma, head and neck, liver or kidney cancer. The sequencing used CD4+ or CD8+ T cells sorted from blood, collected in a trial of the OX40 agonist ivuxolimab. In nucleotides, the CDR3 is TGTGCCATCAGTGATCGGGGGGCGCAGACTGAAGCTTTCTTT. It translates to CAISDRGAQTEAFF.